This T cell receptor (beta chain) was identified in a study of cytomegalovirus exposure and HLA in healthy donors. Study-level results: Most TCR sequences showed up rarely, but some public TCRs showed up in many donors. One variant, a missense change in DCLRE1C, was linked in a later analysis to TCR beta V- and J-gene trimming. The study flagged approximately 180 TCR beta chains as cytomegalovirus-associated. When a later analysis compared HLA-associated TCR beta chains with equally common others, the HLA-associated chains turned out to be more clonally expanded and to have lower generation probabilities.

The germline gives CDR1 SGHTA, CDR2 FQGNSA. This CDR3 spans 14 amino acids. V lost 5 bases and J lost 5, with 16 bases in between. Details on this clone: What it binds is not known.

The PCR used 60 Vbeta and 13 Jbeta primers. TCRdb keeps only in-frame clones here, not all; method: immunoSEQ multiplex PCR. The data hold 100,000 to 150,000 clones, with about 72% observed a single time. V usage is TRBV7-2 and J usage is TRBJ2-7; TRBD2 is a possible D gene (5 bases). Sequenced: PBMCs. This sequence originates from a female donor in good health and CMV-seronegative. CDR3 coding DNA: TGTGCCAGCAGCGCCGGACTCCTTTCAAACGAGCAGTACTTC. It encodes CASSAGLLSNEQYF.